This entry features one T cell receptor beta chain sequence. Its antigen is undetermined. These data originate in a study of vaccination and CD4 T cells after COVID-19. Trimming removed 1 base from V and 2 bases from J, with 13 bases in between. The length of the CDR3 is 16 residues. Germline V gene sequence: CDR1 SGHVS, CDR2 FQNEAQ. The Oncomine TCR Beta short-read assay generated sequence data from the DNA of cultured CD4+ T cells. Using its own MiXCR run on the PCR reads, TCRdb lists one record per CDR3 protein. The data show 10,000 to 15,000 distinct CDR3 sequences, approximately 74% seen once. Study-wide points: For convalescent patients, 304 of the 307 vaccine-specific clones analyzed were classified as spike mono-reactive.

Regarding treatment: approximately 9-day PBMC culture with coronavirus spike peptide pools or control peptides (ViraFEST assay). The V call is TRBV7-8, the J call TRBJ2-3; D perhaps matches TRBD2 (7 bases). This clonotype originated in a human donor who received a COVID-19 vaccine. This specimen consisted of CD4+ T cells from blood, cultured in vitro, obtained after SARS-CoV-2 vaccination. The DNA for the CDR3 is TGTGCCAGCAGCTTAGTTGCGGGGGCCGACACAGATACGCAGTATTTT. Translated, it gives CASSLVAGADTDTQYF.